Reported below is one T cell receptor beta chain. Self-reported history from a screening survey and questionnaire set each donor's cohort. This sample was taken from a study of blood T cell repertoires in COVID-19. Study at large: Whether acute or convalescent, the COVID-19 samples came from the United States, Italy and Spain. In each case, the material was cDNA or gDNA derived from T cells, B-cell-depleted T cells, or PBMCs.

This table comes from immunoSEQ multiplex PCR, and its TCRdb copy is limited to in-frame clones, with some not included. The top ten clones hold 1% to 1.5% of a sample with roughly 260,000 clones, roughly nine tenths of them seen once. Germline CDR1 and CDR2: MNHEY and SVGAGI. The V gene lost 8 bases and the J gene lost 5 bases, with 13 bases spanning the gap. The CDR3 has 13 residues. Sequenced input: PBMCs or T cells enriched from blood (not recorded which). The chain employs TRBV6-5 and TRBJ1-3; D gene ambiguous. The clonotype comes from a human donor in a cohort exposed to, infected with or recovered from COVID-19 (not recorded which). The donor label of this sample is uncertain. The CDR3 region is CASALTGRNTIYF. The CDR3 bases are TGTGCCAGCGCCCTCACGGGGAGAAACACCATATATTTT.